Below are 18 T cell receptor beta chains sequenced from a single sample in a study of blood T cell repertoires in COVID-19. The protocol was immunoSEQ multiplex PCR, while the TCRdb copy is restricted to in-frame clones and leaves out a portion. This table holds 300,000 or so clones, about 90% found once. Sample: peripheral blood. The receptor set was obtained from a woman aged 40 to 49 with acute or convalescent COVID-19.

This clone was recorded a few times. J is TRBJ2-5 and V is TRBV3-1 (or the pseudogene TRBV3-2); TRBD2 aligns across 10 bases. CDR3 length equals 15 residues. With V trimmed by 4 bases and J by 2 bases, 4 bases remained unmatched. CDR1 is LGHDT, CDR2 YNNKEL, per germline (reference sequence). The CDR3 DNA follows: TGTGCCAGCAGCCCCCTAGCGGGGGTACAAGAGACCCAGTACTTC. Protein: CASSPLAGVQETQYF.

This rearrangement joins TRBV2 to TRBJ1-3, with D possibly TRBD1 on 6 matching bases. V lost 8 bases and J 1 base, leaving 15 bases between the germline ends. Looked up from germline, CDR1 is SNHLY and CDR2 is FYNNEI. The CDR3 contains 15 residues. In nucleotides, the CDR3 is TGTGCCAGCCGGCTGACAGGTCCTTCTGGAAACACCATATATTTT. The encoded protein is CASRLTGPSGNTIYF.

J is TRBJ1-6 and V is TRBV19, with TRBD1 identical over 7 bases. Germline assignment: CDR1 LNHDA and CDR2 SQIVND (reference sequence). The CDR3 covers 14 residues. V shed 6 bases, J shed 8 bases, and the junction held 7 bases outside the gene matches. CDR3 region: CASSRAGGYSPLHF. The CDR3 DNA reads TGTGCCAGTAGCCGAGCAGGGGGTTATTCACCCCTCCACTTT.

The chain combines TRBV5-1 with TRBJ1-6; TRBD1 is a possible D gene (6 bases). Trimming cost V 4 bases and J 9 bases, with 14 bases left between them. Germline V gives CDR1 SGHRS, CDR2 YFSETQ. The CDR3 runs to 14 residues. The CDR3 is CASSEDSKRSPLHF. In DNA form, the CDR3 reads TGCGCCAGCAGCGAGGACAGTAAGCGTTCACCCCTCCACTTT.

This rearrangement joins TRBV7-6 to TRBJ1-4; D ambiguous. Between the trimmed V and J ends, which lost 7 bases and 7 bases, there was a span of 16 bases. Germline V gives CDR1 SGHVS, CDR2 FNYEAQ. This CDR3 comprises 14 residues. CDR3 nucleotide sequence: TGTGCCAGCACCCACCCGGTTGCAAGTGAAAAACTGTTTTTT. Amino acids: CASTHPVASEKLFF.

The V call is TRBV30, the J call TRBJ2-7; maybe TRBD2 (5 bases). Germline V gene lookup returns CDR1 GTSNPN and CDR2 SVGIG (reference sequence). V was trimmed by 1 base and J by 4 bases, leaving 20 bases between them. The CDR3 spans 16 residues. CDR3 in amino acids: CAWSAQNAQKRYEQYV. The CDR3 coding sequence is TGTGCCTGGAGTGCACAAAACGCTCAGAAGCGGTACGAGCAGTACGTC.

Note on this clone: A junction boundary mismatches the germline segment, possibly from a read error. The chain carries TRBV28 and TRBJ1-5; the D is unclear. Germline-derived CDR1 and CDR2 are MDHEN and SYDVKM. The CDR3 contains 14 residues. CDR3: CASSLVHSNRPQHF. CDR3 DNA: TGTGCCAGCAGTTTGGTCCATAGCAATCGGCCCCAGCATTTT.

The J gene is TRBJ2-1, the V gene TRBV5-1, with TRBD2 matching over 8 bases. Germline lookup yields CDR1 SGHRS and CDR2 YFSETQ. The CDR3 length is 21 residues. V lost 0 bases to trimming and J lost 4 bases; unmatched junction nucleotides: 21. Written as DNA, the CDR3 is TGCGCCAGCAGCTTGGGACGGGAGCGGGGGCAACAACCAAGTTTTTACAATGAGCAGTTCTTC. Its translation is CASSLGRERGQQPSFYNEQFF.

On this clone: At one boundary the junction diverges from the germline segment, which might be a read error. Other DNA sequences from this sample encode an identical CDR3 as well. CDR3 loop: CASSLAGGRNEQFF. In nucleotides, the CDR3 is TGTGCCAGCAGCCTAGCGGGGGGGCGAAATGAGCAGTTCTTC. The chain has TRBV11-1 and TRBJ2-1; 12 nucleotides agree with TRBD2. The CDR3 contains 14 residues. Germline-derived CDR1 and CDR2 are SGHAT and FQDESV (reference sequence).

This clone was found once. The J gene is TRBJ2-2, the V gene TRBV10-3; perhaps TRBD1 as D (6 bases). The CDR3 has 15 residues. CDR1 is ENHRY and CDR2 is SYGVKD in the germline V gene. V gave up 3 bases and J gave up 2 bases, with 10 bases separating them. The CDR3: CAISERDTNTGELFF. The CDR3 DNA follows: TGTGCCATCAGTGAACGGGACACAAACACCGGGGAGCTGTTTTTT.

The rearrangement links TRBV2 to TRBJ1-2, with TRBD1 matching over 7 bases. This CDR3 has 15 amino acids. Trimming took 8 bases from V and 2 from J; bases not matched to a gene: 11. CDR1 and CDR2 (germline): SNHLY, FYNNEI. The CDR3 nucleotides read TGTGCCAGCCGAAGGAGTCGGACAGGCAACTATGGCTACACCTTC. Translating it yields CASRRSRTGNYGYTF.

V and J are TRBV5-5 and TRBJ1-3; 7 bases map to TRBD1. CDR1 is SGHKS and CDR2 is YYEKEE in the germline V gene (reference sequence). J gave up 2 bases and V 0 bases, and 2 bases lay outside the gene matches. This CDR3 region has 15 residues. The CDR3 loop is CASSLEGTAGNTIYF. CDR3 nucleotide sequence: TGTGCCAGCAGCTTGGAGGGGACAGCTGGAAACACCATATATTTT.

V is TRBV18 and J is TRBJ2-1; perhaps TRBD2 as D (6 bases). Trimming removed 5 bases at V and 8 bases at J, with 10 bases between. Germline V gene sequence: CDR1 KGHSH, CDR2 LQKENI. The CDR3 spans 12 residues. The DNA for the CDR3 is TGTGCCAGCTCAATCGGGACTCATGAGCAGTTCTTC. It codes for CASSIGTHEQFF.

The DNA for the CDR3 is TGTGCCAGCAGAGAGACAGGGCGAAATGAAAAACTGTTTTTT. It encodes CASRETGRNEKLFF. The chain couples TRBV25-1 to TRBJ1-4; 7 positions match TRBD1. Germline V CDR1 and CDR2: MGHDK, SYGVNS. Losses at the gene ends were 6 bases for V and 5 bases for J; bases not matched to a gene: 6. CDR3 length: 14 amino acids.

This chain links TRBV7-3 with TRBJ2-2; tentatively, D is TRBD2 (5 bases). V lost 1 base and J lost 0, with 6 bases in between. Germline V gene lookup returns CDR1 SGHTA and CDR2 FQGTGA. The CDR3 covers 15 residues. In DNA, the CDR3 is TGTGCCAGCAGCTTAATGAGGGCGAACACCGGGGAGCTGTTTTTT. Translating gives CASSLMRANTGELFF. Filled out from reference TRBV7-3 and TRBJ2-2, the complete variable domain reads GAGVSQTPSNKVTEKGKYVELRCDPISGHTALYWYRQSLGQGPEFLIYFQGTGAADDSGLPNDRFFAVRPEGSVSTLKIQRTERGDSAVYLCASSLMRANTGELFFGEGSRLTVL.

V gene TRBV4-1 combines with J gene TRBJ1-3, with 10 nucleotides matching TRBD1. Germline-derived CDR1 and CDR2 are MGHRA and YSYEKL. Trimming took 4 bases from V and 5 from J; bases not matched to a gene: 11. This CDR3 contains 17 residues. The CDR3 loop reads CASSRPGQGSPRNTIYF. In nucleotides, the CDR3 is TGCGCCAGCAGCCGCCCGGGACAGGGGTCCCCCCGAAACACCATATATTTT.

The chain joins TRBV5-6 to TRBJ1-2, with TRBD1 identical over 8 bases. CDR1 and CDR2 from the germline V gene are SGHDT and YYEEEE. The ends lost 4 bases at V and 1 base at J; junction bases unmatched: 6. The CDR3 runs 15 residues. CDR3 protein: CASSPLTGVNYGYTF. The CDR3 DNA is TGTGCCAGCAGCCCGTTGACAGGGGTTAACTATGGCTACACCTTC.

The CDR3 sequence: CALPRHEVAGGNTGELFF. In DNA, the CDR3 is TGCGCTCTCCCCCGTCACGAAGTAGCGGGGGGGAACACCGGGGAGCTGTTTTTT. The V call is TRBV10-1, the J call TRBJ2-2; 10 bases are a match to TRBD2. The germline V gene has CDR1 WNHNN and CDR2 SYGVQD (reference sequence). The CDR3 contains 18 residues.